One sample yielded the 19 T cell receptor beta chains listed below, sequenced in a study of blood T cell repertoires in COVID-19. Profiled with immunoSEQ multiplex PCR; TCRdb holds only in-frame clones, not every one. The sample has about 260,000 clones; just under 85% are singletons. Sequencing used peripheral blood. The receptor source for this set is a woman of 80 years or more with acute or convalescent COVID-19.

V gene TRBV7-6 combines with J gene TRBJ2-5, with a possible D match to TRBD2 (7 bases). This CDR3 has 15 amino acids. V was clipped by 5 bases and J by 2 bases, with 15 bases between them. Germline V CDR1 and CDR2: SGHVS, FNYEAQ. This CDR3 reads CASSQAGEGQETQYF. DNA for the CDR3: TGTGCCAGCAGCCAAGCAGGGGAGGGACAAGAGACCCAGTACTTC. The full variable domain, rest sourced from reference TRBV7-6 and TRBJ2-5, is GAGVSQSPRYKVTKRGQDVALRCDPISGHVSLYWYRQALGQGPEFLTYFNYEAQQDKSGLPNDRFSAERPEGSISTLTIQRTEQRDSAMYRCASSQAGEGQETQYFGPGTRLLVL.

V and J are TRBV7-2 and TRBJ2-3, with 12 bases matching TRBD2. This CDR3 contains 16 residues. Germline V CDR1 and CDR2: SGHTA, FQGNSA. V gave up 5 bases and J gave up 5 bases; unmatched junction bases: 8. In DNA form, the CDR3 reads TGTGCCAGCAGCCCACGACTAGCGGGAGCCCGAGATACGCAGTATTTT. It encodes CASSPRLAGARDTQYF.

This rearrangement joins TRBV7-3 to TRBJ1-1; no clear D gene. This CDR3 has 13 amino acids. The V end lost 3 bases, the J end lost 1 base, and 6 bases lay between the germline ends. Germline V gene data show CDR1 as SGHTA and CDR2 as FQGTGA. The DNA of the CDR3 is TGTGCCAGCAGCTTTAGTCCGAACACTGAAGCTTTCTTT. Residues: CASSFSPNTEAFF.

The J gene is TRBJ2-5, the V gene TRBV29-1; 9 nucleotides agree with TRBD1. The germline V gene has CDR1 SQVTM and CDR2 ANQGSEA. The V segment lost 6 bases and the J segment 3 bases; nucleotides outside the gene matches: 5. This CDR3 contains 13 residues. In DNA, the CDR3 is TGCAGCGTGAGGGACAGGGTAGAAGAGACCCAGTACTTC. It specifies CSVRDRVEETQYF.

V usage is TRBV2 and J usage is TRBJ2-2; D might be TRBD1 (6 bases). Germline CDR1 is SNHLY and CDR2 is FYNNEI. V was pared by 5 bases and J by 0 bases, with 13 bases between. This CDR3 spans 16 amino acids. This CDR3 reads CASSPGHITNTGELFF. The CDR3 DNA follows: TGTGCCAGCAGTCCGGGACATATAACGAACACCGGGGAGCTGTTTTTT.

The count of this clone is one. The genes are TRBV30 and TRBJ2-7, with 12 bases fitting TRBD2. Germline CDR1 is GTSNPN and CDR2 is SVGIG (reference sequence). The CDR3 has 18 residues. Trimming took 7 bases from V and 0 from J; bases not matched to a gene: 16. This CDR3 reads CASDGFSLAGGPSYEQYF. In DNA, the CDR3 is TGTGCCTCGGACGGCTTCTCGCTAGCGGGAGGGCCCTCCTACGAGCAGTACTTC.

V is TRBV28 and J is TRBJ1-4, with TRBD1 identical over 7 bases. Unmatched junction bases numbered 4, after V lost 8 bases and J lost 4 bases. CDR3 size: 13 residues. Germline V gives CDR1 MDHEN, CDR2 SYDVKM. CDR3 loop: CASRDSLNEKLFF. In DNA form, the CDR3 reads TGTGCCAGCCGGGACAGTCTTAATGAAAAACTGTTTTTT. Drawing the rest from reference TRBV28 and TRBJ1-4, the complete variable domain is DVKVTQSSRYLVKRTGEKVFLECVQDMDHENMFWYRQDPGLGLRLIYFSYDVKMKEKGDIPEGYSVSREKKERFSLILESASTNQTSMYLCASRDSLNEKLFFGSGTQLSVL.

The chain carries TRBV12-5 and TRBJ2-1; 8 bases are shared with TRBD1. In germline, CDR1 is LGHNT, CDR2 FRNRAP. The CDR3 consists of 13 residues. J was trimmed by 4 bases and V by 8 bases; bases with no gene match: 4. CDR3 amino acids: CASSGQEYNEQFF. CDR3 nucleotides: TGTGCTAGTTCGGGACAGGAGTACAATGAGCAGTTCTTC.

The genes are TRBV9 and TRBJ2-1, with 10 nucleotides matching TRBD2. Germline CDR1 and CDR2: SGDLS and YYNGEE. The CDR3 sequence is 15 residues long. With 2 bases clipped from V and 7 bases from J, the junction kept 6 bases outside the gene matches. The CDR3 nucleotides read TGTGCCAGCAGCGTCTCTCTAGCGGGGGTAAATGAGCAGTTCTTC. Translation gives CASSVSLAGVNEQFF.

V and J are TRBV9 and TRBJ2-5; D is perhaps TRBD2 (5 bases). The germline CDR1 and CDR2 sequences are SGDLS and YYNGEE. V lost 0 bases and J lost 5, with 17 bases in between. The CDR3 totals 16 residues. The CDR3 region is CASSVARLSSAETQYF. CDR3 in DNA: TGTGCCAGCAGCGTAGCTAGGCTAAGTAGCGCGGAGACCCAGTACTTC.

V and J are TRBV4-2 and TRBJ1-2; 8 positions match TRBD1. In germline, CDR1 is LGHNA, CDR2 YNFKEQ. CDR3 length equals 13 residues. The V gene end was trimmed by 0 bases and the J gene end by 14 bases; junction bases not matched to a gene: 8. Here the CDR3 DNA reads TGTGCCAGCAGCCAAGATAGGGGACAGGACAAAACCTTC. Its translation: CASSQDRGQDKTF.

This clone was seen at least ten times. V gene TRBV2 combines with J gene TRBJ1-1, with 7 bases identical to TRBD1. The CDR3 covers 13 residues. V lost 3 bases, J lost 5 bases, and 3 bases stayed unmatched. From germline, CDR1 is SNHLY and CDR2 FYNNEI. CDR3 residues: CASSDQGGTEAFF. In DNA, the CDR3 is TGTGCCAGCAGTGACCAGGGGGGAACTGAAGCTTTCTTT. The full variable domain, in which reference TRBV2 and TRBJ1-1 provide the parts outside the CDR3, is EPEVTQTPSHQVTQMGQEVILRCVPISNHLYFYWYRQILGQKVEFLVSFYNNEISEKSEIFDDQFSVERPDGSNFTLKIRSTKLEDSAMYFCASSDQGGTEAFFGQGTRLTVV.

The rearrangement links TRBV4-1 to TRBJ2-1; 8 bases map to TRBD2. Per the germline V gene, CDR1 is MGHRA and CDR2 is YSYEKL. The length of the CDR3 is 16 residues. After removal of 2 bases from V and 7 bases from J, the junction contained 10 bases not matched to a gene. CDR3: CASSQSQRGWGNEQFF. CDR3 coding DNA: TGCGCCAGCAGCCAATCCCAGCGGGGGTGGGGGAATGAGCAGTTCTTC.

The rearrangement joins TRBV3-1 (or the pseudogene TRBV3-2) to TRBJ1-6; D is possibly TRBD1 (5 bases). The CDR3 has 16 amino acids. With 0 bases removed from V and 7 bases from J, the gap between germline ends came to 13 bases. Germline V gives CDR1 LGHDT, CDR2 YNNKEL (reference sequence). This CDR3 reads CASSQDRGAGNSPLHF. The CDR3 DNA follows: TGTGCCAGCAGCCAAGACCGCGGGGCAGGGAATTCACCCCTCCACTTT.

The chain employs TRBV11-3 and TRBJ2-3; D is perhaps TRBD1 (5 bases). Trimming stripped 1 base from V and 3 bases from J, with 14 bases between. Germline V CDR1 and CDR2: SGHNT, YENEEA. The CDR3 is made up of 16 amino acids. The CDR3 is CASSLGQGAGTDTQYF. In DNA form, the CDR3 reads TGTGCCAGCAGCTTAGGACAAGGGGCTGGGACAGATACGCAGTATTTT.

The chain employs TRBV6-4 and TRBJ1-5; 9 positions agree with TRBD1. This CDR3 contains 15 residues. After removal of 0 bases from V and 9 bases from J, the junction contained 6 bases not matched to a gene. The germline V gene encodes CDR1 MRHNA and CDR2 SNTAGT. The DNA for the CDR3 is TGTGCCAGCAGTGACTCGAAGTACAGGGGGCGGCCCCAGCATTTT. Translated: CASSDSKYRGRPQHF.

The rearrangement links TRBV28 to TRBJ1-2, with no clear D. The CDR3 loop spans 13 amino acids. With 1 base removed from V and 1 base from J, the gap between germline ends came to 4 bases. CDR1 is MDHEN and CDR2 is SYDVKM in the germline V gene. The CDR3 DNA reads TGTGCCAGCAGTTTATCCCTTAACTATGGCTACACCTTC. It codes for CASSLSLNYGYTF.

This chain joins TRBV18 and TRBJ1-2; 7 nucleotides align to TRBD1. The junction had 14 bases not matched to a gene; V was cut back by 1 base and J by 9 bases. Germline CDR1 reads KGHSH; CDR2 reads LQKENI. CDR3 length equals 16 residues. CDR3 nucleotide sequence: TGTGCCAGCTCACCACGGATCCTCGACAGGGAAGGGCGCTACACCTTC. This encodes CASSPRILDREGRYTF. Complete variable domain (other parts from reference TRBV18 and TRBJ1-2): NAGVMQNPRHLVRRRGQEARLRCSPMKGHSHVYWYRQLPEEGLKFMVYLQKENIIDESGMPKERFSAEFPKEGPSILRIQQVVRGDSAAYFCASSPRILDREGRYTFGSGTRLTVV.

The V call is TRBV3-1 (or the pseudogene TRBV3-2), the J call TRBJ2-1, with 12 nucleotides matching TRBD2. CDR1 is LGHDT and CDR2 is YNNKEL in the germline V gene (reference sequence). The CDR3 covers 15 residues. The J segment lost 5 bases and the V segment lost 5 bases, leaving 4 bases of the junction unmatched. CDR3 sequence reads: CASSNGLAGNNEQFF. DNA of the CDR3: TGTGCCAGCAGCAATGGACTAGCGGGGAACAATGAGCAGTTCTTC.